The 2 T cell receptor beta chains given below trace back to one sample, sequenced in a study of post-analysis software for immune sequencing data. Findings and limits, study-wide: Five or six TRBV segments, TRBV5-6, TRBV5-1 and TRBV20-1 among them, were found more frequent in patients than controls.

TCR beta cDNA libraries included unique molecular identifiers. TCRdb ran MiXCR on the PCR reads and lists one entry per CDR3 protein. The table shows 750,000 to 900,000 distinct CDR3 sequences, with around 46% occurring only once. Their antigens remain unidentified. The sequenced material came from blood. These receptors originate from a girl between 10 and 17 years old with multiple sclerosis.

The genes are TRBV29-1 and TRBJ2-1; D gene uncertain. Looked up from germline, CDR1 is SQVTM and CDR2 is ANQGSEA. CDR3 size: 14 residues. The V and J ends lost 1 base and 3 bases respectively, with 10 bases between them. In DNA form, the CDR3 reads TGCAGCGTTGAAGCGCGGCAGAGCTACAATGAGCAGTTCTTC. It yields the protein CSVEARQSYNEQFF.

There are a few counts of this clonotype. The chain couples TRBV11-2 to TRBJ2-3; D perhaps matches TRBD2 (5 bases). The CDR3 runs 13 residues. CDR1 is SGHAT, CDR2 FQNNGV, per germline. The CDR3 sequence is CAVREPSTDTQYF. The DNA for the CDR3 is TGTGCAGTCCGGGAACCTAGCACAGATACGCAGTATTTT.